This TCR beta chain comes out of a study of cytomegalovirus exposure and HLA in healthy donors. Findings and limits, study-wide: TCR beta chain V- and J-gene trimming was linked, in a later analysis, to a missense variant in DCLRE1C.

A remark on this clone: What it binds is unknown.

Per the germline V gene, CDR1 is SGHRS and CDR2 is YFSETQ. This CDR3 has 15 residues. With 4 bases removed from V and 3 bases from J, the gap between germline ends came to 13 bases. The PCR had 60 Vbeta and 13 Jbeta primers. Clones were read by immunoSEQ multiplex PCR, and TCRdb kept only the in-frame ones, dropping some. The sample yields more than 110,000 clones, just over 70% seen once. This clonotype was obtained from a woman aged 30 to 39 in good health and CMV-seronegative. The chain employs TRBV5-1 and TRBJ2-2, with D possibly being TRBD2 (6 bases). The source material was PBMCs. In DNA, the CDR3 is TGCGCCAGCAGCAGGGACTCCGCTTACACCGGGGAGCTGTTTTTT. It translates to CASSRDSAYTGELFF.